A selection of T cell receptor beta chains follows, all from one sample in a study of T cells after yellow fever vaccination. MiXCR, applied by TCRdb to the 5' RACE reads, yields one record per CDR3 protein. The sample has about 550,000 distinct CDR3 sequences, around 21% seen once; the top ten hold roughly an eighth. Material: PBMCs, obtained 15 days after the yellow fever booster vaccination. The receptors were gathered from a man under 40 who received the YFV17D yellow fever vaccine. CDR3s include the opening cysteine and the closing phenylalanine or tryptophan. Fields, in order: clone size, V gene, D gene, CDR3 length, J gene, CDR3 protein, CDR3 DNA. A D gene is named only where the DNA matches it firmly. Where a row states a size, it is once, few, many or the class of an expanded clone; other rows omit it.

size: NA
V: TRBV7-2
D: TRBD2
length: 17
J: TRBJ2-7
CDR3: CASSSNRAGPSSYEQYF
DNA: TGTGCCAGCAGTTCAAATCGAGCGGGACCATCCTCCTACGAGCAGTACTTC

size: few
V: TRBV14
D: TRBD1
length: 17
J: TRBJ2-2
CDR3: CASSQDSTGGITGELFF
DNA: TGTGCCAGCAGCCAAGATTCGACAGGGGGTATCACCGGGGAGCTGTTTTTT

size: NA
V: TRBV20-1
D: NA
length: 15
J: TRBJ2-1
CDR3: CSAQGGGRDYNEQFF
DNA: TGCAGTGCACAGGGGGGCGGGAGGGACTACAATGAGCAGTTCTTC

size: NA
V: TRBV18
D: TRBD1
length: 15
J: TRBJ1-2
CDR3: CASSTGTGGIYGYTF
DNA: TGTGCCAGCTCTACCGGGACAGGGGGCATCTATGGCTACACCTTC

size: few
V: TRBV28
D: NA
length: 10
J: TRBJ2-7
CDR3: CASPDYEQYF
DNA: TGTGCCAGTCCCGACTACGAGCAGTACTTC

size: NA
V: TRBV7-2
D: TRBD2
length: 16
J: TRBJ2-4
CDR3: CASSLEAGPAKNIQYF
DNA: TGTGCCAGCAGCTTGGAAGCGGGACCAGCCAAAAACATTCAGTACTTC

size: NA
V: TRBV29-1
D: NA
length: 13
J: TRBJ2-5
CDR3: CSVEANLGETQYF
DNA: TGCAGCGTTGAAGCGAACCTGGGGGAGACCCAGTACTTC

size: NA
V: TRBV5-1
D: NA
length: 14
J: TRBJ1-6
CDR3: CASTRGNNNSPLHF
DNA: TGCGCCAGCACTCGCGGGAACAATAATTCACCCCTCCACTTT

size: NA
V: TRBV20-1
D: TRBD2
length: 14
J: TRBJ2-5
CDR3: CSAQSGTSVETQYF
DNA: TGCAGTGCGCAGTCCGGGACTAGCGTAGAGACCCAGTACTTC

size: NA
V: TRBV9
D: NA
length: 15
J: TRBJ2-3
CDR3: CASSVGAGGQDTQYF
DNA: TGTGCCAGCAGCGTAGGAGCGGGCGGGCAGGATACGCAGTATTTT

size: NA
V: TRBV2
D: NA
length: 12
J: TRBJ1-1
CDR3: CASRWGQFEAFF
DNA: TGTGCCAGCAGATGGGGCCAGTTTGAAGCTTTCTTT

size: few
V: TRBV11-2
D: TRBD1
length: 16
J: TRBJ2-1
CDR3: CASSLTDRGTYNEQFF
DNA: TGTGCCAGCAGCTTAACAGACAGGGGGACGTACAATGAGCAGTTCTTC

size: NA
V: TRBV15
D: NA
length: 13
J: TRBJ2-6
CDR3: CATSSPGANVLTF
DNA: TGTGCCACCAGCAGCCCTGGGGCCAACGTCCTGACTTTC

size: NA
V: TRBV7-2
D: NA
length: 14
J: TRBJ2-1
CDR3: CASSLIGAYNEQFF
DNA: TGTGCCAGCAGCTTAATCGGGGCCTACAATGAGCAGTTCTTC

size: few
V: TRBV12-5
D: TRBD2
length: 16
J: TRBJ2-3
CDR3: CASGRTSGVGTDTQYF
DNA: TGTGCTAGTGGCAGGACTAGCGGGGTGGGCACAGATACGCAGTATTTT

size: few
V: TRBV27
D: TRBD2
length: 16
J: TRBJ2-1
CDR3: CASSSTGLAGVNEQFF
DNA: TGTGCCAGCAGTTCAACGGGACTAGCGGGAGTAAATGAGCAGTTCTTC

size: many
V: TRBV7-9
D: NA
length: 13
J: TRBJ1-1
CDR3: CASSATVNTEAFF
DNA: TGTGCCAGCAGCGCGACGGTGAACACTGAAGCTTTCTTT

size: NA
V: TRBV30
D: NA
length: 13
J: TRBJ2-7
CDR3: CASAGASRSEQYF
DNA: TGTGCCTCGGCTGGCGCTAGCCGCTCCGAGCAGTACTTC

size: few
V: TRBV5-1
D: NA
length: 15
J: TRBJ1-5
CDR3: CASSLGTFSNQPQHF
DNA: TGCGCCAGCAGCCTCGGGACCTTTAGCAATCAGCCCCAGCATTTT

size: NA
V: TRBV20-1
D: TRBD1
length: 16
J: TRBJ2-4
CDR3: CSASRRDRPDKNIQYF
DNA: TGCAGTGCCTCCCGGAGGGACAGGCCCGACAAAAACATTCAGTACTTC

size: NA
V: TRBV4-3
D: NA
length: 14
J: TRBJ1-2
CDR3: CASSQGGGSRGYTF
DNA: TGCGCCAGCAGCCAAGGAGGGGGATCTCGTGGCTACACCTTC

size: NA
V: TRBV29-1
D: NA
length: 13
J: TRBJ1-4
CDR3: CSVRGGKNEKLFF
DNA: TGCAGCGTGAGGGGAGGGAAAAATGAAAAACTGTTTTTT

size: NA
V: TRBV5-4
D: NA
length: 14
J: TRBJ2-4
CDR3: CASSGGEAKNIQYF
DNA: TGTGCCAGCAGCGGAGGGGAAGCCAAAAACATTCAGTACTTC

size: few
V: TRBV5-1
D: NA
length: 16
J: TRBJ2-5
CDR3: CASSSGHNRGPETQYF
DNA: TGCGCCAGCAGCTCAGGACACAACCGGGGTCCAGAGACCCAGTACTTC

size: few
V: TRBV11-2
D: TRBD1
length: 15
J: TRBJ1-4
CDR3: CASSWGTDSNEKLFF
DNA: TGTGCCAGCAGCTGGGGGACAGATTCTAATGAAAAACTGTTTTTT

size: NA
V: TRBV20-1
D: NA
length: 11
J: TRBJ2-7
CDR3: CSAISGLEQYF
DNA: TGCAGTGCTATTTCAGGGCTCGAGCAGTACTTC

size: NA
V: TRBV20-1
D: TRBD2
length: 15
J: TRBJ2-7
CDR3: CSAIRLAGPSYEQYF
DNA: TGCAGTGCTATAAGATTAGCGGGTCCCTCCTACGAGCAGTACTTC

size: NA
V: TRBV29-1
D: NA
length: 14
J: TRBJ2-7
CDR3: CSVRKRLTAYEQYF
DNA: TGCAGCGTTCGTAAGAGACTGACTGCCTACGAGCAGTACTTC

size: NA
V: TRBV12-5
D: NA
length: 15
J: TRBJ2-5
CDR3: CASGFGTTYQETQYF
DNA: TGTGCTAGTGGTTTCGGGACAACTTACCAAGAGACCCAGTACTTC

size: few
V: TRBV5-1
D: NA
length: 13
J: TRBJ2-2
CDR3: CASSWSNTGELFF
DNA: TGCGCCAGCAGCTGGTCGAACACCGGGGAGCTGTTTTTT

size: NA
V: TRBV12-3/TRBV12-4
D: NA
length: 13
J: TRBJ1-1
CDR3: CASGRVVGTEAFF
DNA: TGTGCCAGCGGTAGGGTGGTGGGGACTGAAGCTTTCTTT

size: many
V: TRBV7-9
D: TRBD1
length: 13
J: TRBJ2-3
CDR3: CASSPQGADTQYF
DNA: TGTGCCAGCAGCCCTCAGGGGGCAGATACGCAGTATTTT

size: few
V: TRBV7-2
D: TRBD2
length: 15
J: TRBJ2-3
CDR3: CASSLIAGGTDTQYF
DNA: TGTGCCAGCAGCTTAATAGCGGGGGGAACAGATACGCAGTATTTT

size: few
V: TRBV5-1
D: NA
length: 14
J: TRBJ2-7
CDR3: CASSSGTQGYEQYF
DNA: TGCGCCAGCAGTTCCGGGACACAGGGCTACGAGCAGTACTTC

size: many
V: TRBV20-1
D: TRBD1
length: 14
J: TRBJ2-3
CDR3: CSARGTGSTDTQYF
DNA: TGCAGTGCTAGAGGGACAGGTAGCACAGATACGCAGTATTTT

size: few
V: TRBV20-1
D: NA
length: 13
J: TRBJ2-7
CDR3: CSASQSRPYEQYF
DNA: TGCAGTGCTAGTCAGTCCCGGCCATACGAGCAGTACTTC

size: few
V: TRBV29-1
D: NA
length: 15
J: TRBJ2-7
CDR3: CSVLDLTGFTPEQYF
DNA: TGCAGCGTTCTTGACCTGACAGGATTTACTCCCGAGCAGTACTTC